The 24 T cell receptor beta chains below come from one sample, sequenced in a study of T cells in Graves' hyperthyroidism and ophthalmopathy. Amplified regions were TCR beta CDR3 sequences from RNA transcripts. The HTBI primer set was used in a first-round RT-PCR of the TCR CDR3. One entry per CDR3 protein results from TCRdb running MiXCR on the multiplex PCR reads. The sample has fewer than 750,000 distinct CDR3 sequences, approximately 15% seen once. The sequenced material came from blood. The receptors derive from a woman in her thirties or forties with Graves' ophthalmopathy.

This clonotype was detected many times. CDR3: CASSLGGGTRSGYTF. CDR3 DNA: TGTGCCAGCAGTTTAGGAGGGGGGACCCGTTCCGGCTACACCTTC. This rearrangement joins TRBV12-3 or TRBV12-4 to TRBJ1-2, with D possibly TRBD1 on 6 matching bases. There are 15 residues in the CDR3. V lost 1 base and J 8 bases, leaving 17 bases between the germline ends.

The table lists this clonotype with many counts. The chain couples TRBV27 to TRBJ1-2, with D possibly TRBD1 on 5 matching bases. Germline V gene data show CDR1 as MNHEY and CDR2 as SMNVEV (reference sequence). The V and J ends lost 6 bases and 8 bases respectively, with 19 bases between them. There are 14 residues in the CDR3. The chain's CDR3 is CASRTGTVSSGYTF. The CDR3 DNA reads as TGTGCCAGCAGGACTGGGACGGTCTCTAGCGGCTACACCTTC.

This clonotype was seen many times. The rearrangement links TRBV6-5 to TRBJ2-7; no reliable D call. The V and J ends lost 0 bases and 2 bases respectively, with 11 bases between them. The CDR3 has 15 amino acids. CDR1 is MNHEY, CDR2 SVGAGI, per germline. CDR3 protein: CASSYSGLGTYEQYF. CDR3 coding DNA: TGTGCCAGCAGTTACTCGGGGTTGGGAACCTACGAGCAGTACTTC.

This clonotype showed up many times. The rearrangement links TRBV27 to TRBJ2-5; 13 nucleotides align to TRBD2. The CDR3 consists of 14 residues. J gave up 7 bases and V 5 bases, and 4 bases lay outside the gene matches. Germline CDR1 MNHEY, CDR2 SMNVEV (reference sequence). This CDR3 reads CASSGLAGAGTQYF. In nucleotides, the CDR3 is TGTGCCAGCAGTGGACTAGCGGGAGCAGGGACCCAGTACTTC.

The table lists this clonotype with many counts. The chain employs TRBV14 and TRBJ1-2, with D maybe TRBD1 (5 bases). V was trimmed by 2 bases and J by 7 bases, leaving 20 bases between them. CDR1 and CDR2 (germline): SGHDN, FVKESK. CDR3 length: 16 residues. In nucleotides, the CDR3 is TGTGCCAGCAGCCAACTAAGGGGCCAGGGTGACTCTGGCTACACCTTC. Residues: CASSQLRGQGDSGYTF.

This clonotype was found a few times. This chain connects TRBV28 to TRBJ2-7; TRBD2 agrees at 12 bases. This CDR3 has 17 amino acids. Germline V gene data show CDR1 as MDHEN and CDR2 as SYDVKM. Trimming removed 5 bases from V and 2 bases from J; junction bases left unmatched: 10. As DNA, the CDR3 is TGTGCCAGCAGTACCAGGTGGACTAGCGGGGCGACCTACGAGCAGTACTTC. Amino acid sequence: CASSTRWTSGATYEQYF.

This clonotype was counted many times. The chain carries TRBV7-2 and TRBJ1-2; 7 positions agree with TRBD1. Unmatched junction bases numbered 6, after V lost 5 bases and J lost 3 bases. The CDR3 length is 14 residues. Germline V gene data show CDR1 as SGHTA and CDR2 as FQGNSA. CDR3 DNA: TGTGCCAGCAGCATAACCGGGACAGACTATGGCTACACCTTC. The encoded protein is CASSITGTDYGYTF.

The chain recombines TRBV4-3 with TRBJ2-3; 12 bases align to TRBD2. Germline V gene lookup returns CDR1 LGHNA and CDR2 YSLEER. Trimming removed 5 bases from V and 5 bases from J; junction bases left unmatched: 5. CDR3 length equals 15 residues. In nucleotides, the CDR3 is TGCGCCAGCAGCGCTAGCGGGAGGGCGGGAGATACGCAGTATTTT. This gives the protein CASSASGRAGDTQYF.

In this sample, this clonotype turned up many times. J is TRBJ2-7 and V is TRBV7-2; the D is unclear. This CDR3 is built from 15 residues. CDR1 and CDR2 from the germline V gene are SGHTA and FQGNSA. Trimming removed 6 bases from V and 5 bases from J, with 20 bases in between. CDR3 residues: CASRLLGYGRDEQYF. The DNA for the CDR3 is TGTGCCAGCAGACTCCTGGGGTATGGTAGGGACGAGCAGTACTTC.

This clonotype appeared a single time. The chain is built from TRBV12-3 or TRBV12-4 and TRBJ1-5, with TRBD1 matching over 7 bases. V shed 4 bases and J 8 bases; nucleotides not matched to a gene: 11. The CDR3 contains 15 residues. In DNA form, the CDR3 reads TGTGCCAGCAGTTCTAAGGGACAGTCCTTGGAGCCCCAGCATTTT. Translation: CASSSKGQSLEPQHF.

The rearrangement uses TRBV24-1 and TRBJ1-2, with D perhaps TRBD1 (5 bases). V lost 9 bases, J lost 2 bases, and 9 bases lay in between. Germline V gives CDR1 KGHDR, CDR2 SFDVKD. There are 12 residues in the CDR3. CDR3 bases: TGTGCCACCGAGACAGAAAACTATGGCTACACCTTC. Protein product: CATETENYGYTF.

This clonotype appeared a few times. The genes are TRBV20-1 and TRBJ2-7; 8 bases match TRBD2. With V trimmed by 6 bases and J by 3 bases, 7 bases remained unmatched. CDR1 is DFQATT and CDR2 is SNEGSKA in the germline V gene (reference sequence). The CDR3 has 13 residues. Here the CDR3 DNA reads TGCAGTGCCGGGGGGGGGCGATACTACGAGCAGTACTTC. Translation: CSAGGGRYYEQYF.

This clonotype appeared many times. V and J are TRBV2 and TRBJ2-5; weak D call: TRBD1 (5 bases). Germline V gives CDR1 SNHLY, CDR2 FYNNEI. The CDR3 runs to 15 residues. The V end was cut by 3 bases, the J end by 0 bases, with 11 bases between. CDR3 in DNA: TGTGCCAGCAGTGACCCCAGGGATAACCAAGAGACCCAGTACTTC. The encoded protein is CASSDPRDNQETQYF. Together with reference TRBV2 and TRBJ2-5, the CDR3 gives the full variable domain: EPEVTQTPSHQVTQMGQEVILRCVPISNHLYFYWYRQILGQKVEFLVSFYNNEISEKSEIFDDQFSVERPDGSNFTLKIRSTKLEDSAMYFCASSDPRDNQETQYFGPGTRLLVL.

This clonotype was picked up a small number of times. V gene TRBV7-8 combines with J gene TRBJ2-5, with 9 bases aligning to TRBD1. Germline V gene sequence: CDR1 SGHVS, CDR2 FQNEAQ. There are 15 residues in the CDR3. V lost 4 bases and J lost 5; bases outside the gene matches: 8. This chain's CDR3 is CASSSMGGTGETQYF. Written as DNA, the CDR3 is TGTGCCAGCAGCTCCATGGGGGGGACAGGGGAGACCCAGTACTTC.

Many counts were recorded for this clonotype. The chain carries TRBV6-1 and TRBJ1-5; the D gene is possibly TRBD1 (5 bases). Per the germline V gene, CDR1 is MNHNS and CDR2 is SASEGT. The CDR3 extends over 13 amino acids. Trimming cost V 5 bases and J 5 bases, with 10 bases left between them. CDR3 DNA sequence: TGTGCCAGCAGTATGGACACTTATCAGCCCCAGCATTTT. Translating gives CASSMDTYQPQHF.

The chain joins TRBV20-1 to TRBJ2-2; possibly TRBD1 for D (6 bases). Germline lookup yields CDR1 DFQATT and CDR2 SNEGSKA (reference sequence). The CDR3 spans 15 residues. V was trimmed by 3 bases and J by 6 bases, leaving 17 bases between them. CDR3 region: CSASPGELIAGELFF. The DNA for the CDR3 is TGCAGTGCTAGCCCAGGGGAGTTAATCGCCGGGGAGCTGTTTTTT.

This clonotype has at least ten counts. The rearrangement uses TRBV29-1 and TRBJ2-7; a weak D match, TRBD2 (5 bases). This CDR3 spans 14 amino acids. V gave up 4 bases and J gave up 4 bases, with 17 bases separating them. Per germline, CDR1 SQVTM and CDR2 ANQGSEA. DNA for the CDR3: TGCAGCGTTGTTCACCGGTGGGAGCCGTACGAGCAGTACTTC. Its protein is CSVVHRWEPYEQYF.

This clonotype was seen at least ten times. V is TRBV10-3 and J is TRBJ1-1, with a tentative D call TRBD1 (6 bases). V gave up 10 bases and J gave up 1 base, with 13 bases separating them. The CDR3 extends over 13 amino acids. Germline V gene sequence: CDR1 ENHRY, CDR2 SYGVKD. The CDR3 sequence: CATRGGGNTEAFF. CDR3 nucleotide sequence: TGTGCCACCAGGGGCGGGGGGAACACTGAAGCTTTCTTT.

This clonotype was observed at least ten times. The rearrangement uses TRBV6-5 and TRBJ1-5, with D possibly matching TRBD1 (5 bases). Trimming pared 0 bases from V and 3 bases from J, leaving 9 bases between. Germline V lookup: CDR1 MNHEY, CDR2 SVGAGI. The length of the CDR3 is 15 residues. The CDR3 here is CASSYSEGNNQPQHF. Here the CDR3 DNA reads TGTGCCAGCAGTTACTCAGAGGGGAACAATCAGCCCCAGCATTTT.

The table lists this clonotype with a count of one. CDR3 sequence (DNA): TGTGCCAGCAGTGAAGGGGAAACGGGCTCCTACGAGCAGTACTTC. Residues: CASSEGETGSYEQYF. The rearrangement uses TRBV6-1 and TRBJ2-7, with D unclear. The CDR3 loop spans 15 amino acids. Deletions cut 1 base from V and 0 bases from J, with 10 bases between. Germline CDR1 MNHNS, CDR2 SASEGT.

The DNA for the CDR3 is TGCAGTGCTAGCGGACAGGGGGGACTTAGCAATCAGCCCCAGCATTTT. This codes for CSASGQGGLSNQPQHF. The chain recombines TRBV20-1 with TRBJ1-5; 10 bases line up with TRBD1. CDR3 length: 16 residues. Germline trimming cut 3 bases from V and 0 bases from J; bases unmatched to any gene: 5. CDR1 and CDR2 from the germline V gene are DFQATT and SNEGSKA (reference sequence).

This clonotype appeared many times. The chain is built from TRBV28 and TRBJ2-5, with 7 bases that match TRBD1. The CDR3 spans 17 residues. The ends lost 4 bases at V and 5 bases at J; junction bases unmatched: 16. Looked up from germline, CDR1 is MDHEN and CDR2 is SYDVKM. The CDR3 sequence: CASSSRDRASPVETQYF. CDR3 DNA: TGTGCCAGCAGTTCTCGAGACAGGGCGTCTCCCGTGGAGACCCAGTACTTC.

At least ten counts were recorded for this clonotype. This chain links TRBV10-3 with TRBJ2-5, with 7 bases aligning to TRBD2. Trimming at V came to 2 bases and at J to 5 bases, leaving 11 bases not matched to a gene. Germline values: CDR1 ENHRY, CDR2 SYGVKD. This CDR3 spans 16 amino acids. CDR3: CAISEKAGVGGETQYF. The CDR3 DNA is TGTGCCATCAGTGAGAAGGCGGGAGTAGGTGGGGAGACCCAGTACTTC.

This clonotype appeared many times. The DNA for the CDR3 is TGTGCCTGGAGTCTTAGCCCGATGGCCGGGGAGCTGTTTTTT. It translates to CAWSLSPMAGELFF. This chain uses TRBV30 with TRBJ2-2; D remains ambiguous. V lost 2 bases and J 6 bases, leaving 13 bases between the germline ends. The CDR3 runs 14 residues. Per germline, CDR1 GTSNPN and CDR2 SVGIG (reference sequence). Based on the CDR3 plus reference TRBV30 and TRBJ2-2, the full variable domain is SQTIHQWPATLVQPVGSPLSLECTVEGTSNPNLYWYRQAAGRGLQLLFYSVGIGQISSEVPQNLSASRPQDRQFILSSKKLLLSDSGFYLCAWSLSPMAGELFFGEGSRLTVL.